The clone carrying this T cell receptor (beta chain) was seen a few times. Antigen: not known. The TCR library protocol was used to attach unique molecular identifiers. These identifiers were attached to individual cDNA molecules. MiXCR was run by TCRdb on the 5' RACE reads, yielding one entry per CDR3 protein. The table records approximately 90,000 distinct CDR3 sequences, around 16% of them present only once. The data originate from a study of early T cells in non-severe SARS-CoV-2 infection. Study in general: Sequenced bulk RNA came from whole blood that was unsorted, and chains were unpaired. Study-wide results and caveats: VDJdb matching skewed toward anti-spike CD8 responses, missing private and CD4 specificities.

V lost 2 bases and J 3 bases, leaving 14 bases between the germline ends. The CDR3 is 15 residues long. Germline V gene lookup returns CDR1 SQVTM and CDR2 ANQGSEA. The sample here was whole blood, taken at baseline. This receptor was taken from an adult who was a healthcare worker with PCR-confirmed SARS-CoV-2 infection or an uninfected control (not recorded which). The rearrangement joins TRBV29-1 to TRBJ2-1; D possibly corresponds to TRBD1 (6 bases). The CDR3 nucleotides are TGCAGCGTTGAATTAGGCCAGGGGTACTACAATGAGCAGTTCTTC. Amino acids: CSVELGQGYYNEQFF.